This TCR beta chain was sequenced for a study of cytomegalovirus exposure and HLA in healthy donors. Concerning this clone itself: The antigen remains unidentified.

With 5 bases removed from V and 1 base from J, the gap between germline ends came to 17 bases. The CDR3 runs 16 residues. Germline assignment: CDR1 GTSNPN and CDR2 SVGIG (reference sequence). Findings and limits, study-wide: Fewer N-insertions (relative to the roughly 630-donor mean) were reportedly seen in an Asian-associated ancestry cluster in a later analysis. In a later analysis, V- and J-gene trimming of beta chains associated with a DCLRE1C missense variant, replicated independently.

In the PCR, 60 Vbeta and 13 Jbeta primers were used. Sequencing was performed with immunoSEQ multiplex PCR; in TCRdb, only in-frame clones are kept and a portion is missing. The repertoire consists of some 180,000 clones, with around 80% occurring once and the leading ten covering about 1.5%. As for the donors, each was a healthy bone marrow donor. In nominal health when sampled, donors likely had unrecorded immune exposures nonetheless. The sample taken for sequencing was PBMCs. The chain is built from TRBV30 and TRBJ2-2; perhaps TRBD1 as D (5 bases). The sequence derives from a man aged 18 to 35 in good health and CMV-seronegative. This CDR3 reads CAWGKELQVNTGELFF. The CDR3 bases are TGTGCCTGGGGGAAGGAGTTACAGGTGAACACCGGGGAGCTGTTTTTT.